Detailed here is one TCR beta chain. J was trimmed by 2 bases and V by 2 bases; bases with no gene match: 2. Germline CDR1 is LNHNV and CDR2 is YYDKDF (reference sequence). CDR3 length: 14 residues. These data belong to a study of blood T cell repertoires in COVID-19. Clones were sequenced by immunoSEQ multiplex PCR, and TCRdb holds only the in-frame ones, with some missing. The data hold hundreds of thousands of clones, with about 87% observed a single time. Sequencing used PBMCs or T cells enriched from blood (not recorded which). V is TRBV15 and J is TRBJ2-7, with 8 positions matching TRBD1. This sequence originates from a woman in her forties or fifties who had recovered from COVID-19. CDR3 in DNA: TGTGCCACCAGCAGAACGGGACAGGCCTACGAGCAGTACTTC. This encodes CATSRTGQAYEQYF.